These T cell receptor beta chains were read from a single sample in a study of shared T cell receptors in the human thymus. TCRdb's table, derived via immunoSEQ multiplex PCR, lists solely in-frame clones and lacks some. Of about 380,000 clones in the sample, approximately 95% were seen once. The sequenced material came from thymocytes. These TCRs come from a human donor. The conserved cysteine and the conserved F or W are not part of the CDR3 here. Each record gives: CDR3 protein, clone size, V gene, J gene, CDR3 length. The size of a clone is reported for some rows only, either as once, few or many, or as a class for expanded clones.

CDR3 protein: ASSSGPINTEAF; clone size: .; V gene: TRBV5-6; J gene: TRBJ1-1; CDR3 length: 12
CDR3 protein: ASSLMGGRGDEQF; clone size: .; V gene: TRBV11-3; J gene: TRBJ2-1; CDR3 length: 13
CDR3 protein: ASSLAGVDNEQF; clone size: .; V gene: TRBV6-1; J gene: TRBJ2-1; CDR3 length: 12
CDR3 protein: ASSLGSGSTGELF; clone size: .; V gene: TRBV5-4; J gene: TRBJ2-2; CDR3 length: 13
CDR3 protein: ASSQDRGLAANYNEQF; clone size: .; V gene: TRBV4-3; J gene: TRBJ2-1; CDR3 length: 16
CDR3 protein: ASSIVAGWGDTQY; clone size: .; V gene: TRBV19; J gene: TRBJ2-3; CDR3 length: 13
CDR3 protein: ASSLPGKETQY; clone size: .; V gene: TRBV5-6; J gene: TRBJ2-5; CDR3 length: 11
CDR3 protein: ASSLRQPSTDTQY; clone size: .; V gene: TRBV7-2; J gene: TRBJ2-3; CDR3 length: 13
CDR3 protein: ASSLAGGPRYNEQF; clone size: .; V gene: TRBV28; J gene: TRBJ2-1; CDR3 length: 14
CDR3 protein: ASGSVRRYGYT; clone size: few; V gene: TRBV6-1; J gene: TRBJ1-2; CDR3 length: 11
CDR3 protein: AWSVWDGQYEQY; clone size: .; V gene: TRBV30; J gene: TRBJ2-7; CDR3 length: 12
CDR3 protein: ASSQKGWFGEQY; clone size: .; V gene: TRBV4-1; J gene: TRBJ2-7; CDR3 length: 12
CDR3 protein: ASSPRQFYYGYT; clone size: .; V gene: TRBV14; J gene: TRBJ1-2; CDR3 length: 12
CDR3 protein: ASSLMAGGRRTDTQY; clone size: .; V gene: TRBV27; J gene: TRBJ2-3; CDR3 length: 15
CDR3 protein: ASSYSRGGSNQPQH; clone size: .; V gene: TRBV19; J gene: TRBJ1-5; CDR3 length: 14
CDR3 protein: ASSQERDRRKQY; clone size: .; V gene: TRBV14; J gene: TRBJ2-7; CDR3 length: 12